These 15 T cell receptor beta chains were all obtained from the same sample, sequenced in a study of post-analysis software for immune sequencing data. These receptors' antigens are unknown. Notes on the study in general: Among five TRBV segments more frequent in patients than controls were TRBV5-6, TRBV5-1 and TRBV20-1.

TCR beta cDNA libraries included unique molecular identifiers. From the PCR reads, TCRdb called clonotypes with MiXCR, one entry per CDR3 protein. The sample includes just over 250,000 distinct CDR3 sequences, 36% of them seen just once. The sample comprised blood. The receptors shown here come from a girl aged 5 to 17 with multiple sclerosis.

In its sample, this clonotype was seen many times. This chain uses TRBV6-1 with TRBJ2-7; perhaps TRBD2 as D (5 bases). V was shortened by 1 base and J by 0 bases, with 10 bases between the two germline ends. The germline V gene has CDR1 MNHNS and CDR2 SASEGT. This CDR3 is built from 15 residues. The CDR3 nucleotides are TGTGCCAGCAGTGAAGGAGGGTACCTCTCCTACGAGCAGTACTTC. It is translated as CASSEGGYLSYEQYF.

This chain joins TRBV7-9 and TRBJ1-1; D gene ambiguous. Trimming pared 3 bases from V and 0 bases from J, leaving 11 bases between. Germline loops: CDR1 SEHNR, CDR2 FQNEAQ (reference sequence). The CDR3 is made up of 15 amino acids. CDR3: CASSLGSLMNTEAFF. The CDR3 DNA reads as TGTGCCAGCAGCTTGGGCAGCCTCATGAACACTGAAGCTTTCTTT.

The chain is built from TRBV5-1 and TRBJ2-1; 7 bases align to TRBD1. Germline V gene data show CDR1 as SGHRS and CDR2 as YFSETQ. J was trimmed by 10 bases and V by 3 bases; bases with no gene match: 10. The CDR3 length is 14 residues. The CDR3 loop reads CASSSTTGPTEQFF. CDR3 DNA: TGCGCCAGCAGCTCGACGACAGGGCCCACGGAGCAGTTCTTC.

This clonotype was counted between two and nine times. The chain employs TRBV5-1 and TRBJ1-1; D unresolved. Trimming left V 1 base short and J 4 bases short, with 17 bases between. This CDR3 has 16 residues. Germline loops: CDR1 SGHRS, CDR2 YFSETQ. CDR3 nucleotide sequence: TGCGCCAGCAGCTTGATCCTAGGGAACAGAGGCACTGAAGCTTTCTTT. Translated, it gives CASSLILGNRGTEAFF.

The rearrangement links TRBV6-5 to TRBJ1-1; 7 positions agree with TRBD1. J was trimmed by 3 bases and V by 3 bases; bases with no gene match: 4. The CDR3 has 14 amino acids. CDR1 and CDR2 (germline): MNHEY, SVGAGI. DNA of the CDR3: TGTGCCAGCAGTTATACAGGGGCTGACACTGAAGCTTTCTTT. Its translation: CASSYTGADTEAFF.

On this clonotype itself: This may stem from a read error, because a much larger clone lies one nucleotide away. This chain joins TRBV5-5 and TRBJ2-7; D gene ambiguous. The CDR3 contains 13 residues. Per the germline V gene, CDR1 is SGHKS and CDR2 is YYEKEE (reference sequence). CDR3 DNA sequence: TGTGCCTGCAGCTTGTTTCAGTCCTACGAGCAGTACTTC. Translating it yields CACSLFQSYEQYF.

The table lists this clonotype with a few counts. A much larger clone differs by one base, so this may be a read error. The chain carries TRBV20-1 and TRBJ2-1, with D perhaps TRBD2 (6 bases). Between the trimmed V and J ends, which lost 2 bases and 5 bases, there was a span of 10 bases. The CDR3 is 13 residues long. Per germline, CDR1 DFQATT and CDR2 SNEGSKA (reference sequence). In DNA form, the CDR3 reads TGCAGTGCTAGAAGACTAGTGGACAATGAGCAGTTCTTC. This sequence encodes CSARRLVDNEQFF.

The rearrangement uses TRBV2 and TRBJ1-1; possibly TRBD1 for D (5 bases). V shed 2 bases and J shed 1 base, with 8 bases lying between them. Germline lookup yields CDR1 SNHLY and CDR2 FYNNEI. The CDR3 runs to 14 residues. The CDR3 DNA reads TGTGCCAGCAGTGAACAAACAGGGAACACTGAAGCTTTCTTT. This encodes CASSEQTGNTEAFF.

This clonotype was recorded at least ten times. V usage is TRBV4-1 and J usage is TRBJ2-1; D is uncertain. The CDR3 consists of 15 residues. Germline assignment: CDR1 MGHRA and CDR2 YSYEKL. The V end lost 0 bases, the J end lost 6 bases, and 12 bases lay between the germline ends. For the CDR3, the DNA is TGCGCCAGCAGCCAAGATAGGATTCCCCTCAATGAGCAGTTCTTC. Protein product: CASSQDRIPLNEQFF.

This clonotype has only a few counts. The chain couples TRBV20-1 to TRBJ1-2; D is ambiguous. The CDR3 length is 11 residues. CDR1 is DFQATT, CDR2 SNEGSKA, per germline (reference sequence). The CDR3 loop is CRAPSAYGYTF. CDR3 DNA: TGCAGGGCTCCGTCGGCCTATGGCTACACCTTC.

The CDR3 loop is CASSFRFRTGDQPQHF. For the CDR3, the DNA is TGTGCCAGCAGTTTCCGCTTCCGCACAGGGGATCAGCCCCAGCATTTT. J is TRBJ1-5 and V is TRBV12-3 or TRBV12-4; 7 bases agree with TRBD1. The CDR3 covers 16 residues. The ends lost 3 bases at V and 5 bases at J; junction bases unmatched: 10.

This clonotype came up many times. The V call is TRBV29-1, the J call TRBJ1-2; D perhaps matches TRBD1 (5 bases). Trimming shortened V by 5 bases and J by 0 bases, and 10 bases separated the two germline ends. The CDR3 totals 13 residues. Germline V gene lookup returns CDR1 SQVTM and CDR2 ANQGSEA. CDR3 loop: CSVSKGPNYGYTF. The CDR3 nucleotides read TGCAGCGTTTCTAAGGGACCTAACTATGGCTACACCTTC.

This clonotype has at least ten counts. The chain is built from TRBV13 and TRBJ2-5; a weak D match, TRBD2 (7 bases). This CDR3 has 14 residues. Trimming pared 4 bases from V and 4 bases from J, leaving 13 bases between. Germline V gives CDR1 PRHDT, CDR2 FYEKMQ (reference sequence). The CDR3 is CASSSGRGPETQYF. CDR3 nucleotide sequence: TGTGCCAGCAGCTCCGGGCGGGGGCCAGAGACCCAGTACTTC. Drawing the rest from reference TRBV13 and TRBJ2-5, the complete variable domain is AAGVIQSPRHLIKEKRETATLKCYPIPRHDTVYWYQQGPGQDPQFLISFYEKMQSDKGSIPDRFSAQQFSDYHSELNMSSLELGDSALYFCASSSGRGPETQYFGPGTRLLVL.

With respect to this clonotype: A single base separates this from a much larger clone, so it may be a read error. Given the absence of the conserved phenylalanine or tryptophan at the CDR3 end, a read error is likely. This chain connects TRBV12-3 or TRBV12-4 to TRBJ2-1; D may be TRBD2 (5 bases). The CDR3 has 14 amino acids. Trimming took 5 bases from V and 9 from J, leaving 17 bases between them. CDR3 region: CASSLHATIPEQFV. DNA of the CDR3: TGTGCCAGCAGTCTACACGCGACTATTCCTGAGCAGTTCGTC.

The rearrangement uses TRBV9 and TRBJ2-3; 7 bases line up with TRBD2. CDR3 length: 17 amino acids. Germline-derived CDR1 and CDR2 are SGDLS and YYNGEE. V shed 0 bases and J 4 bases; nucleotides not matched to a gene: 11. CDR3 amino acids: CASSVVPSGRGADTQYF. For the CDR3, the DNA is TGTGCCAGCAGCGTAGTCCCTAGCGGTCGTGGGGCAGATACGCAGTATTTT.